The 11 T cell receptor beta chains presented below share a single source sample, sequenced in a study of T cells expressing NK-cell markers (dated by TCRdb to 2018 to 2021). Receptor amplification or capture employed 5' RACE. Sequencing relied on an Illumina HiSeq 2000. The reads were reprocessed in TCRdb, with one entry per CDR3 protein sequence and no accompanying DNA. The sample table includes about 550,000 distinct CDR3 sequences. The ten largest clones take up approximately 3.6% of the sample. The specimen was blood T cells: a sorted CD56 or NKG2C T cell subset, CD4+ or CD8+ T cells, or bulk PBMC T cells (not recorded which). These receptors were taken from a young man in good health. Donor details come from another sample of the same person, matched by shared clones.

The CDR3 sequence: CSAPKSQDKFF. The rearrangement uses TRBV20-1 and TRBJ2-1. Germline-derived CDR1 and CDR2 are DFQATT and SNEGSKA (reference sequence). This CDR3 has 11 amino acids.

The CDR3 reads CAISAALLGQEKGSTIYF. This chain connects TRBV10-3 to TRBJ1-3; the TCRdb call, TRBD1, lacks DNA for checking. CDR3 length equals 18 residues. Germline-derived CDR1 and CDR2 are ENHRY and SYGVKD.

The V call is TRBV7-3, the J call TRBJ2-1. CDR3 length: 14 amino acids. Looked up from germline, CDR1 is SGHTA and CDR2 is FQGTGA. The CDR3 sequence is CASSLMGFDNEQFF.

The V and J genes are TRBV7-2 and TRBJ1-5. This CDR3 contains 15 residues. The germline CDR1 and CDR2 sequences are SGHTA and FQGNSA. CDR3: CASSPIGPGSQPQHF.

This chain uses TRBV29-1 with TRBJ1-1. There are 12 residues in the CDR3. Germline V gives CDR1 SQVTM, CDR2 ANQGSEA. The CDR3 loop reads CSVEVGGAEAFF.

The chain has TRBV20-1 and TRBJ2-1; checking the TCRdb D call of TRBD1 is not possible without DNA. The CDR3 is made up of 15 amino acids. CDR1 is DFQATT, CDR2 SNEGSKA, per germline (reference sequence). The CDR3 protein is CSARDFDRGNNEQFF.

The CDR3 region is CASSLNGGSSYGYTF. This chain connects TRBV7-3 to TRBJ1-2. Germline loops: CDR1 SGHTA, CDR2 FQGTGA. CDR3 length: 15 residues.

The chain carries TRBV7-9 and TRBJ2-5; TCRdb indicates TRBD2, and absent DNA this call remains unverified. The CDR3 consists of 15 residues. Germline-derived CDR1 and CDR2 are SEHNR and FQNEAQ (reference sequence). CDR3 amino acids: CASSLAGLAEETQYF.

V usage is TRBV20-1 and J usage is TRBJ2-1; without DNA, the TCRdb call of TRBD2 cannot be checked. Per the germline V gene, CDR1 is DFQATT and CDR2 is SNEGSKA (reference sequence). The CDR3 loop spans 16 amino acids. The CDR3 loop is CSASGTSGRASDEQFF.

This chain links TRBV7-8 with TRBJ2-3. The CDR3 has 13 amino acids. In germline, CDR1 is SGHVS, CDR2 FQNEAQ. This CDR3 is CASSLANWDTQYF.

The CDR3 protein is CASSYSRRTVATNEKLFF. The chain couples TRBV6-5 to TRBJ1-4. Per germline, CDR1 MNHEY and CDR2 SVGAGI. This CDR3 is 18 amino acids long.